This T cell receptor (beta chain) was retrieved from a study of shared clonotypes between healthy human individuals. Study summary: The plates for each donor numbered three CD4 naive, three CD4 memory, two CD8 naive and one CD8 memory.

CD45RO-negative CD8 cells positively selected for CCR7 made up the naive population, which excluded terminally differentiated effector memory CD45RA+ cells. The repertoire was sequenced with immunoSEQ multiplex PCR; TCRdb's copy has only in-frame clones and lacks some. The repertoire consists of a few million clones, with 80% to 95% occurring once and the leading ten covering more than 1.5%. The V segment lost 5 bases and the J segment 6 bases; nucleotides outside the gene matches: 11. Looked up from germline, CDR1 is SGHNT and CDR2 is YENEEA. The CDR3 runs to 16 residues. The sequence came from a man aged 18 to 29 in good health. Some clones in this sample may be carry-over from other donors' samples. The rearrangement uses TRBV11-3 and TRBJ2-1; 9 nucleotides align to TRBD2. Sequencing was carried out using naive CD8+ T cells from PBMCs. The CDR3 loop is CASSPRGGLAVNEQFF. CDR3 bases: TGTGCCAGCAGCCCGCGGGGGGGACTAGCAGTCAATGAGCAGTTCTTC.